This TCR beta chain was documented in a study of shared clonotypes between healthy human individuals. General study findings and limits: The low donor count limited represented genetic and exposure-history diversity. When compared with the clonotypes that were shared by all four sorted-subset donors, the non-shared clonotypes turned out to have lower generation probabilities. The study sampled only blood, and tissue repertoires likely differ. With four donors compared, about 5% of naive CD4 clonotypes were shared.

Per germline, CDR1 MDHEN and CDR2 SYDVKM. J was trimmed by 1 base and V by 7 bases; bases with no gene match: 4. The CDR3 length is 14 residues. Sequencing used immunoSEQ multiplex PCR; TCRdb keeps in-frame clones, though not all of them. The sample comprises about 2.3 million clones, 85% to 95% of which are singletons, and under 0.45% rests with the top ten. As concerns this clone: Its antigen remains unknown. Different DNA sequences within this sample yield the same CDR3.

This TCR was sampled from a man in his late teens or twenties in good health. Some clones in this sample may be carry-over from other donors' samples. The sequenced sample consisted of naive CD4+ T cells from PBMCs. The subset denotes: CD45RA+ positively selected. The J gene is TRBJ2-7, the V gene TRBV28; 10 bases match TRBD1. The CDR3, as DNA: TGTGCCAGCATCTGGACAGGGGGTTCCTACGAGCAGTACTTC. Translating gives CASIWTGGSYEQYF. Supplemented by reference TRBV28 and TRBJ2-7, the full variable domain reads DVKVTQSSRYLVKRTGEKVFLECVQDMDHENMFWYRQDPGLGLRLIYFSYDVKMKEKGDIPEGYSVSREKKERFSLILESASTNQTSMYLCASIWTGGSYEQYFGPGTRLTVT.